The next 14 T cell receptor beta chains were all read from a single sample in a study of blood T cell repertoires in COVID-19. TCRdb's copy holds only in-frame clones and misses some; the assay was immunoSEQ multiplex PCR. The table includes some 320,000 clones, 70% to 90% detected once. The sample comprised peripheral blood. Receptor source: a woman younger than 45 who had recovered from COVID-19.

V gene TRBV7-6 combines with J gene TRBJ2-5; D is possibly TRBD2 (6 bases). V lost 3 bases and J 4 bases, leaving 12 bases between the germline ends. Germline lookup yields CDR1 SGHVS and CDR2 FNYEAQ. The CDR3 is 14 amino acids. CDR3 protein: CASSFLGTRETQYF. Written as DNA, the CDR3 is TGTGCCAGCAGCTTTTTAGGGACTCGAGAGACCCAGTACTTC.

This clone was counted once. This chain uses TRBV6-5 with TRBJ2-1, with TRBD1 as a possible D gene (7 bases). This CDR3 spans 14 amino acids. Germline V CDR1 and CDR2: MNHEY, SVGAGI. V lost 7 bases, J lost 2 bases, and 12 bases lay in between. The CDR3 region has the DNA TGTGCCAGCACCCAGGGGGGCGCCTACAATGAGCAGTTCTTC. Translating gives CASTQGGAYNEQFF.

This clone showed up just once. The chain is built from TRBV11-3 and TRBJ2-2; TRBD2 matches 10 bases. The trim removed 5 bases at V and 3 bases at J, leaving 0 bases unmatched. There are 14 residues in the CDR3. The germline gives CDR1 SGHNT, CDR2 YENEEA. CDR3 bases: TGTGCCAGCAGCCTAGCGGGGGACACCGGGGAGCTGTTTTTT. It specifies CASSLAGDTGELFF. The full variable domain, in which reference TRBV11-3 and TRBJ2-2 provide the parts outside the CDR3, is EAGVVQSPRYKIIEKKQPVAFWCNPISGHNTLYWYLQNLGQGPELLIRYENEEAVDDSQLPKDRFSAERLKGVDSTLKIQPAELGDSAVYLCASSLAGDTGELFFGEGSRLTVL.

The chain uses TRBV6-2 or TRBV6-3 and TRBJ2-1; D gene ambiguous. The V gene lost 2 bases and the J gene lost 9 bases, with 14 bases spanning the gap. This CDR3 is 14 amino acids long. Looked up from germline, CDR1 is MNHEY and CDR2 is SVGEGT. CDR3: CASSYVQVWAEQFF. DNA of the CDR3: TGTGCCAGCAGTTACGTTCAGGTCTGGGCTGAGCAGTTCTTC.

The chain links TRBV28 to TRBJ1-2, with a possible D match to TRBD1 (6 bases). With 6 bases removed from V and 4 bases from J, the gap between germline ends came to 15 bases. The CDR3 is made up of 14 amino acids. Looked up from germline, CDR1 is MDHEN and CDR2 is SYDVKM. The CDR3 protein is CASRSTQGPYGYTF. The CDR3 coding sequence is TGTGCCAGCAGGTCCACACAGGGACCCTATGGCTACACCTTC.

The chain uses TRBV5-1 and TRBJ1-2; weak D call: TRBD1 (5 bases). Germline lookup yields CDR1 SGHRS and CDR2 YFSETQ. The CDR3 spans 17 residues. V lost 0 bases to trimming and J lost 4 bases, with 19 bases between them. CDR3 bases: TGCGCCAGCAGCTTGGGTGCTGGGGCCGGATCGCCCTATGGCTACACCTTC. It encodes CASSLGAGAGSPYGYTF.

CDR3 coding DNA: TGTGCCATCAGTGTGGATCGGAGCGGGGGGTTAGATACGCAGTATTTT. Translation: CAISVDRSGGLDTQYF. The chain couples TRBV10-3 to TRBJ2-3; 9 bases map to TRBD2. The germline CDR1 and CDR2 sequences are ENHRY and SYGVKD. V shed 4 bases, J shed 5 bases, and the junction held 10 bases outside the gene matches. The CDR3 is 16 amino acids.

The sample holds a few counts of this clone. The chain's CDR3 is CASRLQGIRNSPLHF. CDR3 nucleotide sequence: TGTGCCAGCAGGCTTCAGGGAATTAGAAATTCACCCCTCCACTTT. V usage is TRBV28 and J usage is TRBJ1-6, with D possibly TRBD1 on 5 matching bases. Germline loops: CDR1 MDHEN, CDR2 SYDVKM. The CDR3 contains 15 residues. V was cut by 6 bases and J by 7 bases, with 16 bases left in between. Complete variable domain (other parts from reference TRBV28 and TRBJ1-6): DVKVTQSSRYLVKRTGEKVFLECVQDMDHENMFWYRQDPGLGLRLIYFSYDVKMKEKGDIPEGYSVSREKKERFSLILESASTNQTSMYLCASRLQGIRNSPLHFGNGTRLTVT.

J is TRBJ2-7 and V is TRBV3-1 (or the pseudogene TRBV3-2); D call uncertain. Trimming left V 4 bases short and J 0 bases short, with 10 bases between. Looked up from germline, CDR1 is LGHDT and CDR2 is YNNKEL (reference sequence). The CDR3 is 14 amino acids. The CDR3 sequence is CASSLNRVSYEQYF. In DNA form, the CDR3 reads TGTGCCAGCAGCCTAAACAGAGTCTCCTACGAGCAGTACTTC.

Notes on this clone: Within the sample, other DNA sequences also encode this same CDR3. The rearrangement uses TRBV5-4 and TRBJ2-5, with 12 bases identical to TRBD2. Germline CDR1 SGHNT, CDR2 YYREEE (reference sequence). The CDR3 sequence is 14 residues long. V gave up 5 bases and J gave up 2 bases; unmatched junction bases: 1. The CDR3 reads CASSLAGGQETQYF. CDR3 bases: TGTGCCAGCAGTCTAGCGGGGGGGCAAGAGACCCAGTACTTC.

The rearrangement links TRBV29-1 to TRBJ1-1; D is unresolved. CDR3 length: 11 amino acids. V was clipped by 5 bases and J by 1 base, with 5 bases between them. CDR1 is SQVTM and CDR2 is ANQGSEA in the germline V gene. The CDR3 DNA sequence: TGCAGCGTTCTCAGGAACACTGAAGCTTTCTTT. This sequence encodes CSVLRNTEAFF. Based on the CDR3 plus reference TRBV29-1 and TRBJ1-1, the full variable domain is SAVISQKPSRDICQRGTSLTIQCQVDSQVTMMFWYRQQPGQSLTLIATANQGSEATYESGFVIDKFPISRPNLTFSTLTVSNMSPEDSSIYLCSVLRNTEAFFGQGTRLTVV.

The rearrangement joins TRBV5-1 to TRBJ2-1; D is ambiguous. Trimming shortened V by 4 bases and J by 0 bases, and 14 bases separated the two germline ends. Germline CDR1 reads SGHRS; CDR2 reads YFSETQ. The CDR3 consists of 16 residues. The CDR3 region has the DNA TGCGCCAGCAGCCTGGTGGCAGTCAGCTCCTACAATGAGCAGTTCTTC. Its protein product is CASSLVAVSSYNEQFF. Filled out from reference TRBV5-1 and TRBJ2-1, the complete variable domain reads KAGVTQTPRYLIKTRGQQVTLSCSPISGHRSVSWYQQTPGQGLQFLFEYFSETQRNKGNFPGRFSGRQFSNSRSEMNVSTLELGDSALYLCASSLVAVSSYNEQFFGPGTRLTVL.

V usage is TRBV19 and J usage is TRBJ1-2; 7 nucleotides match TRBD1. The CDR3 runs 12 residues. Germline V lookup: CDR1 LNHDA, CDR2 SQIVND (reference sequence). With V trimmed by 7 bases and J by 5 bases, 4 bases remained unmatched. The CDR3 region is CASKPRGYGYTF. CDR3 in DNA: TGTGCCAGTAAACCCAGGGGGTATGGCTACACCTTC.

V usage is TRBV28 and J usage is TRBJ1-1; D is undetermined. The CDR3 is made up of 12 amino acids. Germline CDR1 reads MDHEN; CDR2 reads SYDVKM. The V end was cut by 4 bases, the J end by 4 bases, with 7 bases between. The CDR3 region has the DNA TGTGCCAGCAGTTCGCCGGGCACTGAAGCTTTCTTT. Its translation is CASSSPGTEAFF. Looking up the rest from reference TRBV28 and TRBJ1-1 gives the full variable domain: DVKVTQSSRYLVKRTGEKVFLECVQDMDHENMFWYRQDPGLGLRLIYFSYDVKMKEKGDIPEGYSVSREKKERFSLILESASTNQTSMYLCASSSPGTEAFFGQGTRLTVV.